This passage covers 11 T cell receptor beta chains from one sample sequenced in a study of CD8 T cells in Susac syndrome (dated by TCRdb to the late 2010s). The protocol used for the library was the immunoSEQ multiplex PCR assay. RNA was extracted using the RNeasy kit, and about 0.5 to 1 microgram was reverse transcribed with random hexamers. TCRdb handled the public reads itself, with Q25 trimming in fastp and clone calling in MiXCR, and kept productive beta chains. Rows with a matching CDR3 protein are joined into one entry that keeps the most common DNA and genes. This sample has roughly 140,000 distinct CDR3 sequences in its table, and 90% to 95% of those were observed once. The ten largest clones take up 0.16% of the sample. What was sequenced was CD4+ T cells from PBMCs. The receptors derive from a human donor with Susac syndrome.

The chain couples TRBV5-1 to TRBJ1-6; D is uncertain. Germline CDR1 SGHRS, CDR2 YFSETQ. V shed 5 bases and J shed 0 bases, with 3 bases lying between them. The CDR3 runs to 13 residues. The CDR3 protein is CASRLSYNSPLHF. In DNA form, the CDR3 reads TGCGCCAGCAGACTCTCCTATAATTCACCCCTCCACTTT.

The gene calls are TRBV2 and TRBJ2-5, with D possibly TRBD2 on 5 matching bases. V gave up 2 bases and J gave up 7 bases, with 8 bases separating them. The germline gives CDR1 SNHLY, CDR2 FYNNEI. CDR3 size: 12 residues. The CDR3 is CASSETAGTQYF. CDR3 nucleotides: TGTGCCAGCAGTGAAACCGCGGGGACCCAGTACTTC.

The V gene is TRBV15, the J gene TRBJ2-2; possibly TRBD1 for D (6 bases). Germline V gene lookup returns CDR1 LNHNV and CDR2 YYDKDF (reference sequence). This CDR3 has 18 residues. Trimming removed 0 bases at V and 4 bases at J, with 18 bases between. The DNA for the CDR3 is TGTGCCACCAGCAGAGATCCGCTAACAGGGACCACCACCGGGGAGCTGTTTTTT. Amino acids: CATSRDPLTGTTTGELFF.

The V and J genes are TRBV6-1 and TRBJ2-3, with no clear D. Between the trimmed V and J ends, which lost 5 bases and 2 bases, there was a span of 5 bases. CDR3 length equals 12 residues. Germline CDR1 reads MNHNS; CDR2 reads SASEGT. As DNA, the CDR3 is TGTGCCAGCAGTTCATACACAGATACGCAGTATTTT. Amino acids: CASSSYTDTQYF.

The chain uses TRBV7-8 and TRBJ2-3; 8 bases match TRBD2. V shed 1 base and J 5 bases; nucleotides not matched to a gene: 5. Germline CDR1 reads SGHVS; CDR2 reads FQNEAQ. The CDR3 consists of 15 residues. Here the CDR3 DNA reads TGTGCCAGCAGCTTAGGGACTAGCCACGGAGATACGCAGTATTTT. This encodes CASSLGTSHGDTQYF. Filled out from reference TRBV7-8 and TRBJ2-3, the complete variable domain reads GAGVSQSPRYKVAKRGQDVALRCDPISGHVSLFWYQQALGQGPEFLTYFQNEAQLDKSGLPSDRFFAERPEGSVSTLKIQRTQQEDSAVYLCASSLGTSHGDTQYFGPGTRLTVL.

V gene TRBV11-2 combines with J gene TRBJ2-5; D perhaps matches TRBD1 (6 bases). CDR3 length equals 14 residues. Germline V gene lookup returns CDR1 SGHAT and CDR2 FQNNGV. Trimming took 3 bases from V and 5 from J, leaving 13 bases between them. The CDR3 reads CASSFDQGPETQYF. For the CDR3, the DNA is TGTGCCAGCAGCTTCGATCAGGGGCCGGAGACCCAGTACTTC.

The genes are TRBV6-5 and TRBJ2-2; 9 bases are a match to TRBD2. Germline-derived CDR1 and CDR2 are MNHEY and SVGAGI. V shed 2 bases and J 3 bases; nucleotides not matched to a gene: 4. The CDR3 runs 16 residues. The CDR3 is CASSYGLAGYTGELFF. Here the CDR3 DNA reads TGTGCCAGCAGTTACGGGCTAGCGGGGTACACCGGGGAGCTGTTTTTT.

The sample holds a few counts of this clonotype. The chain joins TRBV9 to TRBJ2-5; D ambiguous. Trimming shortened V by 0 bases and J by 4 bases, and 4 bases separated the two germline ends. Germline V lookup: CDR1 SGDLS, CDR2 YYNGEE. This CDR3 has 12 amino acids. CDR3 sequence reads: CASSVVGETQYF. CDR3 in DNA: TGTGCCAGCAGCGTAGTTGGAGAGACCCAGTACTTC.

The V call is TRBV7-7, the J call TRBJ2-2; TRBD1 might be the D (6 bases). This CDR3 comprises 15 residues. With 5 bases removed from V and 7 bases from J, the gap between germline ends came to 17 bases. Germline V lookup: CDR1 SSHAT, CDR2 FNYEAQ (reference sequence). The CDR3 is CASSRQGNPGGELFF. The CDR3 bases are TGTGCCAGCAGCCGTCAGGGGAATCCAGGCGGGGAGCTGTTTTTT.

CDR3 nucleotide sequence: TGTGCCAGCAGCTTAGACGCTAGCACAGATACGCAGTATTTT. Translated, it gives CASSLDASTDTQYF. This sequence joins TRBV7-2 and TRBJ2-3; D is ambiguous. CDR1 is SGHTA, CDR2 FQGNSA, per germline. Deletions cut 1 base from V and 0 bases from J, with 5 bases between. This CDR3 is built from 14 residues.

The rearrangement joins TRBV7-2 to TRBJ2-4; the D gene is possibly TRBD2 (5 bases). The germline CDR1 and CDR2 sequences are SGHTA and FQGNSA. The CDR3 runs 15 residues. Trimming cost V 6 bases and J 5 bases, with 17 bases left between them. This chain's CDR3 is CASSPVRGAENIQYF. As DNA, the CDR3 is TGTGCCAGCAGTCCCGTCCGGGGAGCGGAAAACATTCAGTACTTC.